This T cell receptor (beta chain) was identified during a study of a mutant IDH1 vaccine in newly diagnosed glioma. Across the study: Beginning 4-6 weeks after radiotherapy alone, or with temozolomide cycles, vaccination took place. The sex distribution of treated patients was roughly 62% male and roughly 40% female, with a mean age of around 40 years. Study outcomes and limitations: In 85% to 95% of patients, immune responses induced by the vaccine occurred.

Noted time point: week 11, during vaccination. The content of each vaccine dose was 300 ug of mutant IDH1 20-mer peptide, and topical imiquimod accompanied it. Repertoires were generated with immunoSEQ multiplex PCR, while TCRdb's copy carries only in-frame clones and drops some. Seen here are around 30,000 clones, 90% observed once, and the top ten hold around 21%. The CDR3 contains 15 residues. In germline, CDR1 is LGHNA, CDR2 YSLEER. The junction had 6 bases not matched to a gene; V was cut back by 0 bases and J by 5 bases. Regarding this clone: Its cognate antigen is unknown.

The sample was PBMCs, taken from a glioma patient whose treatment included an IDH1 peptide vaccine. The receptor's source is a man between 18 and 35 years old with glioma. The chain carries TRBV4-3 and TRBJ1-1; TRBD1 aligns across 7 bases. CDR3 sequence: CASSQDGTVWTEAFF. CDR3 DNA sequence: TGCGCCAGCAGCCAAGACGGGACAGTCTGGACTGAAGCTTTCTTT.